Listed here are 21 T cell receptor beta chains from one sample, sequenced in a study of CD8 T cells in ankylosing spondylitis (TCRdb year 2017). Library construction relied on 5' RACE. The data were produced on an Illumina HiSeq 2500. TCRdb reworked the public reads: Q25 trimming with fastp, MiXCR clone assembly, productive beta chains retained. CDR3 protein duplicates are merged, each entry listing the most common genes and DNA. The sample contains under 450,000 distinct CDR3 sequences, roughly 20% of them found a single time. The leading ten clones occupy around 13% of the sample. Sequencing was performed on blood, either unsorted or a sorted T cell fraction (not recorded which). These receptors came from a male donor with ankylosing spondylitis or in good health (not recorded which).

V and J are TRBV20-1 and TRBJ2-5, with D possibly TRBD1 on 5 matching bases. The CDR3 spans 13 residues. Per germline, CDR1 DFQATT and CDR2 SNEGSKA (reference sequence). V lost 2 bases to trimming and J lost 3 bases, with 10 bases between them. The CDR3 spells CSARPLGEETQYF. As DNA, the CDR3 is TGCAGTGCTAGACCCTTAGGGGAAGAGACCCAGTACTTC.

The V and J genes are TRBV12-3 or TRBV12-4 and TRBJ2-7; 10 nucleotides line up with TRBD1. V lost 6 bases and J lost 5; bases outside the gene matches: 10. The CDR3 covers 15 residues. CDR3 protein: CASSLGQGGSHEQYF. DNA for the CDR3: TGTGCCAGCAGCCTCGGACAGGGGGGGTCCCACGAGCAGTACTTC.

The chain carries TRBV10-3 and TRBJ1-5; possibly TRBD1 for D (6 bases). CDR1 is ENHRY and CDR2 is SYGVKD in the germline V gene. V lost 2 bases and J 0 bases, leaving 11 bases between the germline ends. The CDR3 has 16 residues. CDR3 sequence (DNA): TGTGCCATCAGTGAGCGGGACACGATTAGCAATCAGCCCCAGCATTTT. Translation gives CAISERDTISNQPQHF.

The chain carries TRBV15 and TRBJ2-2; no reliable D call. The CDR3 has 16 amino acids. Germline assignment: CDR1 LNHNV and CDR2 YYDKDF (reference sequence). The V end was cut by 5 bases, the J end by 0 bases, with 13 bases between. CDR3 coding DNA: TGTGCCACCAGCTCCCGACTCAATCCGAACACCGGGGAGCTGTTTTTT. This codes for CATSSRLNPNTGELFF.

The chain joins TRBV20-1 to TRBJ1-2; 9 bases match TRBD1. The length of the CDR3 is 13 residues. Germline V gene lookup returns CDR1 DFQATT and CDR2 SNEGSKA (reference sequence). J gave up 6 bases and V 5 bases, and 7 bases lay outside the gene matches. The CDR3: CSAWTGAYDGYTF. The CDR3 nucleotides are TGCAGTGCTTGGACAGGGGCCTACGATGGCTACACCTTC.

The chain recombines TRBV12-3 or TRBV12-4 with TRBJ2-7; 7 bases match TRBD2. This CDR3 has 14 residues. The V segment lost 7 bases and the J segment 0 bases; nucleotides outside the gene matches: 6. The CDR3 coding sequence is TGTGCCAGCACACTGGGGGGGAACTCCTACGAGCAGTACTTC. It translates to CASTLGGNSYEQYF.

Only a few counts were recorded for this clonotype. This chain uses TRBV12-3 or TRBV12-4 with TRBJ1-2; weak D call: TRBD1 (6 bases). Trimming removed 5 bases from V and 4 bases from J, with 14 bases in between. The CDR3 consists of 14 residues. The CDR3 is CASSIYREPYGYTF. DNA for the CDR3: TGTGCCAGCAGTATTTACAGGGAGCCCTATGGCTACACCTTC.

A few counts support this clonotype. V is TRBV9 and J is TRBJ2-7, with D possibly being TRBD1 or TRBD2 (6 bases each). This CDR3 contains 16 residues. CDR1 is SGDLS, CDR2 YYNGEE, per germline. V shed 2 bases and J shed 0 bases, with 15 bases lying between them. CDR3 coding DNA: TGTGCCAGCAGCGTCGGCGGGGACAACCCCTCCTACGAGCAGTACTTC. Translation gives CASSVGGDNPSYEQYF.

In its sample, this clonotype was seen a few times. The gene calls are TRBV10-3 and TRBJ2-7; D uncertain. The germline CDR1 and CDR2 sequences are ENHRY and SYGVKD. V was clipped by 3 bases and J by 0 bases, with 12 bases between them. This CDR3 spans 15 amino acids. CDR3: CAISDESGPSYEQYF. CDR3 nucleotides: TGTGCCATCAGTGACGAATCCGGGCCCTCCTACGAGCAGTACTTC.

The chain couples TRBV3-1 to TRBJ2-7; a possible D gene is TRBD2 (5 bases). V was clipped by 1 base and J by 3 bases, with 7 bases between them. Germline V gives CDR1 LGHDT, CDR2 YNNKEL (reference sequence). This CDR3 region has 13 residues. The CDR3 nucleotides are TGTGCCAGCAGCCAAGGGGCGGGCTACGAGCAGTACTTC. Protein product: CASSQGAGYEQYF.

This clonotype was counted a few times. V usage is TRBV27 and J usage is TRBJ1-2, with a weak D call TRBD1 (6 bases). From germline, CDR1 is MNHEY and CDR2 SMNVEV (reference sequence). The CDR3 loop spans 13 amino acids. Trimming took off 6 bases at V and 4 bases at J, with 12 bases between the two ends. Here the CDR3 DNA reads TGTGCCAGCAGCCCACAGGGAGGCTATGGCTACACCTTC. This sequence encodes CASSPQGGYGYTF.

This clonotype occurred a few times. This chain uses TRBV9 with TRBJ1-5; no definite D call. CDR1 and CDR2 (germline): SGDLS, YYNGEE. Trimming took 0 bases from V and 6 from J, leaving 10 bases between them. The CDR3 loop spans 14 amino acids. The CDR3 DNA reads TGTGCCAGCAGCGTAGAAGCAGGTCCTCAGCCCCAGCATTTT. Its translation is CASSVEAGPQPQHF.

Only a few counts were recorded for this clonotype. The chain links TRBV6-1 to TRBJ1-3; D uncertain. V was clipped by 10 bases and J by 0 bases, with 13 bases between them. The CDR3 length is 14 residues. Germline assignment: CDR1 MNHNS and CDR2 SASEGT. The CDR3 DNA sequence: TGTGCCACTACGAATCCCCTCTCTGGAAACACCATATATTTT. Translating gives CATTNPLSGNTIYF.

This clonotype was counted between two and nine times. The J gene is TRBJ2-1, the V gene TRBV5-1; D is perhaps TRBD1 (5 bases). V was trimmed by 6 bases and J by 16 bases, leaving 23 bases between them. Germline assignment: CDR1 SGHRS and CDR2 YFSETQ. The CDR3 has 13 residues. This CDR3 reads CASILTPRPGKFF. The CDR3 DNA follows: TGCGCCAGCATCCTAACCCCGCGACCAGGGAAATTCTTC.

The V and J genes are TRBV4-1 and TRBJ2-5, with D perhaps TRBD1 or TRBD2 (5 bases each). Germline V CDR1 and CDR2: MGHRA, YSYEKL. The V end lost 1 base, the J end lost 3 bases, and 12 bases lay between the germline ends. The CDR3 runs 15 residues. The CDR3 loop is CASSQGMGPEETQYF. DNA for the CDR3: TGCGCCAGCAGCCAAGGGATGGGACCCGAAGAGACCCAGTACTTC.

The chain employs TRBV7-9 and TRBJ1-6; D may be TRBD1 (5 bases). CDR3 length equals 14 residues. Trimming took off 5 bases at V and 9 bases at J, with 14 bases between the two ends. Looked up from germline, CDR1 is SEHNR and CDR2 is FQNEAQ (reference sequence). CDR3 protein: CASSARGSSSPLHF. CDR3 DNA sequence: TGTGCCAGCAGCGCACGGGGCAGCTCTTCACCCCTCCACTTT.

The sample holds a few counts of this clonotype. This rearrangement joins TRBV25-1 to TRBJ1-5; TRBD1 aligns across 11 bases. Germline CDR1 and CDR2: MGHDK and SYGVNS. The CDR3 has 17 residues. Trimming cost V 5 bases and J 0 bases; bases outside gene matches: 6. The CDR3 loop is CASSPDRGPLSNQPQHF. The CDR3 nucleotides read TGTGCCAGCAGTCCGGACAGGGGGCCACTTAGCAATCAGCCCCAGCATTTT.

The chain links TRBV4-1 to TRBJ1-1; 7 bases are a match to TRBD1. CDR1 and CDR2 from the germline V gene are MGHRA and YSYEKL. The CDR3 extends over 15 amino acids. After removal of 5 bases from V and 6 bases from J, the junction contained 12 bases not matched to a gene. The DNA of the CDR3 is TGCGCCAGCAGCGAGCTCAAAGGGGGCAGGGCTGAAGCTTTCTTT. It encodes CASSELKGGRAEAFF.

The chain is built from TRBV5-6 and TRBJ2-7; 7 nucleotides agree with TRBD2. This CDR3 comprises 17 residues. The V gene end was trimmed by 0 bases and the J gene end by 0 bases; junction bases not matched to a gene: 9. Per the germline V gene, CDR1 is SGHDT and CDR2 is YYEEEE. In nucleotides, the CDR3 is TGTGCCAGCAGCTTGGGGGGTACGGGGGGATTCTCCTACGAGCAGTACTTC. This translates into CASSLGGTGGFSYEQYF.

This chain uses TRBV6-1 with TRBJ2-3; maybe TRBD2 (5 bases). Germline values: CDR1 MNHNS, CDR2 SASEGT. This CDR3 comprises 17 residues. The V end was cut by 1 base, the J end by 1 base, with 15 bases between. The CDR3 DNA is TGTGCCAGCAGTGAAGAGGGAAGGCTAGCTGGCACAGATACGCAGTATTTT. Its translation is CASSEEGRLAGTDTQYF.

The rearrangement joins TRBV3-1 to TRBJ2-5; D uncertain. This CDR3 spans 13 amino acids. Deletions cut 3 bases from V and 2 bases from J, with 7 bases between. The germline V gene encodes CDR1 LGHDT and CDR2 YNNKEL (reference sequence). The DNA of the CDR3 is TGTGCCAGCAGCCATATAGTACAAGAGACCCAGTACTTC. It translates to CASSHIVQETQYF.